A few counts support the clone carrying this T cell receptor beta chain. The V gene end was trimmed by 8 bases and the J gene end by 5 bases; junction bases not matched to a gene: 11. In germline, CDR1 is MGHRA, CDR2 YSYEKL. This CDR3 is built from 16 residues. The entry originates in a study of blood T cell repertoires in COVID-19. TCRdb's table, derived via immunoSEQ multiplex PCR, lists solely in-frame clones and lacks some. The sample has more than 200,000 clones; more than 85% are singletons. The chain carries TRBV4-1 and TRBJ2-5; 13 positions match TRBD2. The TCR originated in a woman aged 55-69 years with COVID-19, enrolled during active disease. What was sequenced was peripheral blood. CDR3 protein: CASSRTSGSVEETQYF. CDR3 DNA: TGCGCCAGCTCTAGGACTAGCGGGAGCGTTGAGGAGACCCAGTACTTC.